Listed below are T cell receptor beta chains from one sample, sequenced in a study of cytomegalovirus exposure and HLA in healthy donors. Profiled with immunoSEQ multiplex PCR; TCRdb holds only in-frame clones, not every one. Here the sample spans some 170,000 clones, around 75% being singletons. The sample taken for sequencing was PBMCs. The receptors here all came from a male donor in good health and CMV-seronegative. CDR3s include the opening cysteine and the closing phenylalanine or tryptophan. A D gene is named only where the DNA matches it firmly. Some rows have no size entry. The others give once, few or many, or a class for an expanded clone.

CDR3nt: TGTGCCAGCAGTCTCCCGGGGCCCCAGCATTTT
CDR3aa: CASSLPGPQHF
d_gene: .
j_gene: TRBJ1-5
v_gene: TRBV28
abundance: .

CDR3nt: TGTGCCAGCAGCGTCACAGGGGAGGGCAATCAGCCCCAGCATTTT
CDR3aa: CASSVTGEGNQPQHF
d_gene: TRBD1
j_gene: TRBJ1-5
v_gene: TRBV28
abundance: few

CDR3nt: TGTGCCAGCAGTGATTACACAGATACGCAGTATTTT
CDR3aa: CASSDYTDTQYF
d_gene: .
j_gene: TRBJ2-3
v_gene: TRBV6-4
abundance: .

CDR3nt: TGTGCCAGCAGCTTAGACACTAGCGGCAATCAGCCCCAGCATTTT
CDR3aa: CASSLDTSGNQPQHF
d_gene: .
j_gene: TRBJ1-5
v_gene: TRBV7-9
abundance: .

CDR3nt: TGCGCCAGCAGTAGGGGGGGCGTAGGGCAGCCCCAGCATTTT
CDR3aa: CASSRGGVGQPQHF
d_gene: .
j_gene: TRBJ1-5
v_gene: TRBV5-1
abundance: .

CDR3nt: TGTGCCAGCAGATTCCCCTCGGGCTACGAGCAGTACTTC
CDR3aa: CASRFPSGYEQYF
d_gene: .
j_gene: TRBJ2-7
v_gene: TRBV28
abundance: .

CDR3nt: TGTGCCAGCAGTTCGCGCGACAGCTGGAAAAACATTCAGTACTTC
CDR3aa: CASSSRDSWKNIQYF
d_gene: .
j_gene: TRBJ2-4
v_gene: TRBV6-6
abundance: many

CDR3nt: TGTGCCAGCAGCCAGGGACAGGGGGAGACCCAGTACTTC
CDR3aa: CASSQGQGETQYF
d_gene: TRBD1
j_gene: TRBJ2-5
v_gene: TRBV4-2
abundance: .

CDR3nt: TGTGCCTGGAGTATCGGGTGGGGGGGGGCAGCGAACACTGAAGCTTTCTTT
CDR3aa: CAWSIGWGGAANTEAFF
d_gene: .
j_gene: TRBJ1-1
v_gene: TRBV30
abundance: .

CDR3nt: TGCGCCAGCAGTCCATACGCGGACAGGGACAATCAGCCCCAGCATTTT
CDR3aa: CASSPYADRDNQPQHF
d_gene: TRBD1
j_gene: TRBJ1-5
v_gene: TRBV23-1
abundance: .

CDR3nt: TGCGCCAGCAGCTTGGCAGGGGGATCACCCCTCCACTTT
CDR3aa: CASSLAGGSPLHF
d_gene: TRBD1
j_gene: TRBJ1-6
v_gene: TRBV5-1
abundance: .

CDR3nt: TGTGCCAGCAGTGCAGGCCTGAGTGATGAGCAGTTCTTC
CDR3aa: CASSAGLSDEQFF
d_gene: .
j_gene: TRBJ2-1
v_gene: TRBV25-1
abundance: once

CDR3nt: TGTGCCAGCAGTTCTAGGGGGCTAGCGGGAGAAAACATTCAGTACTTC
CDR3aa: CASSSRGLAGENIQYF
d_gene: TRBD2
j_gene: TRBJ2-4
v_gene: TRBV28
abundance: .

CDR3nt: TGTGCCTGGAGTTCGCGGTCCTACGAGCAGTACTTC
CDR3aa: CAWSSRSYEQYF
d_gene: .
j_gene: TRBJ2-7
v_gene: TRBV30
abundance: .

CDR3nt: TGTGCCAGTAGTTCCTGGACAGGGAGCGACGAGCAGTACTTC
CDR3aa: CASSSWTGSDEQYF
d_gene: TRBD1
j_gene: TRBJ2-7
v_gene: TRBV19
abundance: .

CDR3nt: TGTGCCAGTAAAAGGGGATACACTGAAGCTTTCTTT
CDR3aa: CASKRGYTEAFF
d_gene: .
j_gene: TRBJ1-1
v_gene: TRBV19
abundance: .

CDR3nt: TGTGCCAGCAGCTTAGTGCCAGGAAATAGCAATCAGCCCCAGCATTTT
CDR3aa: CASSLVPGNSNQPQHF
d_gene: .
j_gene: TRBJ1-5
v_gene: TRBV7-2
abundance: .

CDR3nt: TGTGCCAGCAGGACTCCTGGGGGGGGAGAAAAAGCTTTCTTT
CDR3aa: CASRTPGGGEKAFF
d_gene: .
j_gene: TRBJ1-1
v_gene: TRBV6-6
abundance: .

CDR3nt: TGTGCCAGCAGCTTGTACAGCTACGAGCAGTACTTC
CDR3aa: CASSLYSYEQYF
d_gene: .
j_gene: TRBJ2-7
v_gene: TRBV5-6
abundance: .

CDR3nt: TGTGTCAGCAGCCAAGAGGCCCTTTTGAACACTGAAGCTTTCTTT
CDR3aa: CVSSQEALLNTEAFF
d_gene: .
j_gene: TRBJ1-1
v_gene: TRBV4-2
abundance: .

CDR3nt: TGTGCCAGCAGCTCACAGGGGAACACTGAAGCTTTCTTT
CDR3aa: CASSSQGNTEAFF
d_gene: .
j_gene: TRBJ1-1
v_gene: TRBV7-8
abundance: .

CDR3nt: TGTGCCAGCAGTTCAGGGACGAGAGGGGGTCAGCCCCAGCATTTT
CDR3aa: CASSSGTRGGQPQHF
d_gene: .
j_gene: TRBJ1-5
v_gene: TRBV27
abundance: few

CDR3nt: TGTGCCAGTAGTACCTGGGCCCGCTTCGGCTATGGCTACACCTTC
CDR3aa: CASSTWARFGYGYTF
d_gene: .
j_gene: TRBJ1-2
v_gene: TRBV19
abundance: .

CDR3nt: TGCAGCGTTATACTCGCCGGGACAGGGGTCGCCGGGGAGCTGTTTTTT
CDR3aa: CSVILAGTGVAGELFF
d_gene: TRBD1
j_gene: TRBJ2-2
v_gene: TRBV29-1
abundance: once

CDR3nt: TGTGCCAGCAGCCAAGTTAAGGGGGCGGGAGGCTACACCTTC
CDR3aa: CASSQVKGAGGYTF
d_gene: TRBD1
j_gene: TRBJ1-2
v_gene: TRBV14
abundance: .

CDR3nt: TGTGCCACATATGACAGGGACTCTGGAAACACCATATATTTT
CDR3aa: CATYDRDSGNTIYF
d_gene: TRBD1
j_gene: TRBJ1-3
v_gene: TRBV10-3
abundance: .

CDR3nt: TGTGCCAGCTCCCTTGGGAGCGGGAGGGATGAGCAGTTCTTC
CDR3aa: CASSLGSGRDEQFF
d_gene: TRBD2
j_gene: TRBJ2-1
v_gene: TRBV9
abundance: .

CDR3nt: TGTGCCTGGAGCCCCGGTTTTAGCGGGGAGCTGTTTTTT
CDR3aa: CAWSPGFSGELFF
d_gene: .
j_gene: TRBJ2-2
v_gene: TRBV30
abundance: .

CDR3nt: TGTGCCTGGTCCCCAGGAAACACCATATATTTT
CDR3aa: CAWSPGNTIYF
d_gene: .
j_gene: TRBJ1-3
v_gene: TRBV30
abundance: .